This is a list of T cell receptor beta chains from one sample in a study of cytomegalovirus exposure and HLA in healthy donors. Measured with immunoSEQ multiplex PCR; TCRdb has only the in-frame clones, and not every one. The table shows under 110,000 clones, with about four fifths occurring only once. The sequencing sample was made of PBMCs. These receptors were taken from a man between 45 and 60 years old in good health and CMV-seronegative. Each CDR3 is given with its conserved first and last residue. A D gene is named only where the DNA matches it firmly. Some rows mark clone size as missing; the rest say once, few, many or name a class of expanded clone.

>TRBV7-2|TRBJ1-5|-|-
TGTGCCAGCAGCGTGGCCTCACAGGCTTATAGCAATCAGCCCCAGCATTTT
CASSVASQAYSNQPQHF
>TRBV18|TRBJ2-6|-|-
TGTGCCAGCGAGACAGGGGCCAACGTCCTGACTTTC
CASETGANVLTF
>TRBV7-8|TRBJ2-3|-|TRBD2
TGTGCCAGCAGCCCCCGGAGCGGGGGCCTCACAGATACGCAGTATTTT
CASSPRSGGLTDTQYF
>TRBV6-5|TRBJ2-2|few|-
TGTGCCAGCGGGGGCCCGAACACCGGGGAGCTGTTTTTT
CASGGPNTGELFF
>TRBV30|TRBJ2-4|-|TRBD2
TGTGCCTGGGACAGCGGGGGGGTGAACATTCAGTACTTC
CAWDSGGVNIQYF
>TRBV5-1|TRBJ2-7|-|TRBD1
TGCGCAGGAGGGGACAGGGGGACTTACGAGCAGTACTTC
CAGGDRGTYEQYF
>TRBV28|TRBJ1-2|-|TRBD1
TGTGCCAGCACCGCGGGACAGACATGGGATGGCTACACCTTC
CASTAGQTWDGYTF
>TRBV19|TRBJ1-1|-|TRBD1
TGTGCCAGTAGTATAGTAGAGGGGGCCGGCACTGAAGCTTTCTTT
CASSIVEGAGTEAFF
>TRBV15|TRBJ1-5|-|-
TGTGCCACCGCGCTACAGGACAATCAGCCCCAGCATTTT
CATALQDNQPQHF
>TRBV19|TRBJ2-3|once|TRBD2
TGTGCCAGTAGTATGGGAGCGGGGGTAGATACGCAGTATTTT
CASSMGAGVDTQYF
>TRBV4-1|TRBJ1-1|-|-
TGCGCCAGCAGCCAAATCGACAGGCACACTGAAGCTTTCTTT
CASSQIDRHTEAFF
>TRBV4-1|TRBJ1-5|once|-
TGCGCCAGCAGCACCAAACACGGAGACGGTTGGAATCAGCCCCAGCATTTT
CASSTKHGDGWNQPQHF
>TRBV19|TRBJ2-2|-|TRBD1
TGTGCCAGTACCCCTCAACAGGGGGCTAACACCGGGGAGCTGTTTTTT
CASTPQQGANTGELFF
>TRBV6-5|TRBJ1-1|-|-
TGTGCCAGCAGTTACGATCGAGGATTGGGCACTGAAGCTTTCTTT
CASSYDRGLGTEAFF
>TRBV28|TRBJ1-3|-|-
TGTGCCAGCAGTTCAGGGACATCTGGAAACACCATATATTTT
CASSSGTSGNTIYF
>TRBV4-3|TRBJ2-1|-|TRBD2
TGCGCCAGCAGCCAAAGGGGAGGGAGTGAGCAGTTCTTC
CASSQRGGSEQFF
>TRBV4-1|TRBJ2-1|-|-
TGCGCCAGCAGCCCCCCAAGGGGAGGAGAATACAATGAGCAGTTCTTC
CASSPPRGGEYNEQFF
>TRBV15|TRBJ1-3|-|TRBD1
TGTGCCACCAGCGGAGGGACAGTGGGAAACACCATATATTTT
CATSGGTVGNTIYF
>TRBV29-1|TRBJ2-5|-|TRBD1
TGCAGCGTTCCCCGACAGGGGGGCGAGACCCAGTACTTC
CSVPRQGGETQYF
>TRBV10-3|TRBJ2-3|once|-
TGTGCCATCAGTTCAGGGATCGCAGATACGCAGTATTTT
CAISSGIADTQYF
>TRBV5-5|TRBJ1-2|-|-
TGTGCCAGCAGCTGGCCAGGGTCTAACTATGGCTACACCTTC
CASSWPGSNYGYTF
>TRBV10-1|TRBJ2-1|-|-
TGCGCCAGCAGGCCCGGGGGAGACTACAATGAGCAGTTCTTC
CASRPGGDYNEQFF
>TRBV6-1|TRBJ2-2|-|TRBD2
TGTGCCAGCAGTGATCAGGGAGGGCCGTCTGGCGGGGAGCTGTTTTTT
CASSDQGGPSGGELFF
>TRBV19|TRBJ1-5|few|TRBD1
TGTGCCAGTAGTGGGACAGGGGGCAATCAGCCCCAGCATTTT
CASSGTGGNQPQHF
>TRBV5-4|TRBJ1-1|-|-
TGTGCCAGCAGCGAGGGTCTGAACACTGAAGCTTTCTTT
CASSEGLNTEAFF
>TRBV19|TRBJ1-3|-|-
TGTGCCAGTAGTATAGAGGGTCTCAGCGCTGGAAACACCATATATTTT
CASSIEGLSAGNTIYF
>TRBV6-1|TRBJ1-5|-|TRBD1
TGTGCCAGCAGGGGAAGACAGGGTGACAATCAGCCCCAGCATTTT
CASRGRQGDNQPQHF
>TRBV11-2|TRBJ2-5|-|TRBD2
TGTGCCAGCAGCTGGACGGGGGGGCCGGGGGAGACCCAGTACTTC
CASSWTGGPGETQYF
>TRBV10-3|TRBJ1-1|-|-
TGTGCCATCAGTGAGTCCGCCAGGTCATCTCATACTTTCTTT
CAISESARSSHTFF